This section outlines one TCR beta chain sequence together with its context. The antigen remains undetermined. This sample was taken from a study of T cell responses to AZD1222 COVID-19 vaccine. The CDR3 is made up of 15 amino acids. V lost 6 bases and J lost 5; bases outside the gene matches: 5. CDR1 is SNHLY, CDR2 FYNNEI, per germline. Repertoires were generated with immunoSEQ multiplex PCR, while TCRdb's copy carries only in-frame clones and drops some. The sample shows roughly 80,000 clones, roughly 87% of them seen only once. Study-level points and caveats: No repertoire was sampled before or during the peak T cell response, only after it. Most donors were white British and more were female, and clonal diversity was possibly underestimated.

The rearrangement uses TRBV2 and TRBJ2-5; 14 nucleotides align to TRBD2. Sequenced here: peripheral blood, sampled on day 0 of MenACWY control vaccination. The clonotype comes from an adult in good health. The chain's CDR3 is CASSGLAGGKETQYF. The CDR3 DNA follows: TGTGCCAGCAGCGGACTAGCGGGGGGTAAGGAGACCCAGTACTTC. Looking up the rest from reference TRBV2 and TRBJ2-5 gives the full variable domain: EPEVTQTPSHQVTQMGQEVILRCVPISNHLYFYWYRQILGQKVEFLVSFYNNEISEKSEIFDDQFSVERPDGSNFTLKIRSTKLEDSAMYFCASSGLAGGKETQYFGPGTRLLVL.